This T cell receptor (beta chain) was recovered during a study of beta chain features in type 1 diabetes. This CDR3 spans 17 amino acids. Trimming cost V 2 bases and J 4 bases; bases outside gene matches: 13. Germline assignment: CDR1 LGHNA and CDR2 YNFKEQ. As every portion of the isolated RNA was reverse transcribed, the sequencing read expressed TCRB transcripts. Profiled with immunoSEQ multiplex PCR; TCRdb holds only in-frame clones, not every one. This table holds 35,000 to 50,000 clones, about half found once. The sequence was obtained from a woman in her 30s in good health. The chain has TRBV4-2 and TRBJ2-7; 8 nucleotides line up with TRBD1. Material: stem cell memory CD4+ T cells from blood. CDR3 protein: CASSQLGAGGLRYEQYF. In nucleotides, the CDR3 is TGTGCCAGCAGCCAACTGGGGGCAGGGGGCCTGCGGTACGAGCAGTACTTC.